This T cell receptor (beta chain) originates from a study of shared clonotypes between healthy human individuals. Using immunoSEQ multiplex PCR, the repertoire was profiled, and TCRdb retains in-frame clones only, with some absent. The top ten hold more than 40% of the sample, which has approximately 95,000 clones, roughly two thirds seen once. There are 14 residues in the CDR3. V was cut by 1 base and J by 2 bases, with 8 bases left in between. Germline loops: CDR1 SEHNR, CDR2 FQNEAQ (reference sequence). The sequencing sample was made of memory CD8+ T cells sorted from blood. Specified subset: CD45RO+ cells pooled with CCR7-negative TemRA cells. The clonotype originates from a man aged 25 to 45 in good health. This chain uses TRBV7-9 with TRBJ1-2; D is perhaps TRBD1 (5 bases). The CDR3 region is CASSLGTLNYGYTF. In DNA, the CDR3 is TGTGCCAGCAGCTTAGGGACATTGAACTATGGCTACACCTTC. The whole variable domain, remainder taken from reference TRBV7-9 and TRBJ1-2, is DTGVSQNPRHKITKRGQNVTFRCDPISEHNRLYWYRQTLGQGPEFLTYFQNEAQLEKSRLLSDRFSAERPKGSFSTLEIQRTEQGDSAMYLCASSLGTLNYGYTFGSGTRLTVV.